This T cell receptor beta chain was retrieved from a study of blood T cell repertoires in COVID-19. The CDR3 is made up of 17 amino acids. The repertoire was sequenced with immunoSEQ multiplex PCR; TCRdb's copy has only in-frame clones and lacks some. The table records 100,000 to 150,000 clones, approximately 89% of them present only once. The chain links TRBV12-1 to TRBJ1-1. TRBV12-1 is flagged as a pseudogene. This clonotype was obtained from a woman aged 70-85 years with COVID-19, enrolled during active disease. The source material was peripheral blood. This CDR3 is CASSFGGRWGDSPEAFF. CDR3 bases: TGTGCCAGCAGCTTTGGGGGCCGCTGGGGGGACTCGCCAGAAGCTTTCTTT.